Listed here are 12 T cell receptor beta chains from one sample, sequenced in a study of control samples from healthy donors and cancer patients. Assay: immunoSEQ multiplex PCR; the TCRdb copy retains only in-frame clones and omits some. This table holds about 82,000 clones, about 94% found once. The sample comprised blood. These receptors all come from a woman aged 18-29 years in good health.

This sequence joins TRBV5-4 and TRBJ2-1; 11 positions match TRBD2. Losses at the gene ends were 1 base for V and 6 bases for J; bases not matched to a gene: 3. This CDR3 has 15 amino acids. Germline CDR1 reads SGHNT; CDR2 reads YYREEE (reference sequence). The CDR3: CASSLLAGGSNEQFF. As DNA, the CDR3 is TGTGCCAGCAGCTTGTTAGCGGGGGGGAGCAATGAGCAGTTCTTC.

The table lists this clone with a count of one. V gene TRBV6-5 combines with J gene TRBJ2-7; D is uncertain. Germline CDR1 reads MNHEY; CDR2 reads SVGAGI. The ends were cut back, 7 bases at V and 3 bases at J, with 19 bases in the middle. The CDR3 length is 15 residues. The CDR3 reads CASILRIGGNYEQYF. CDR3 nucleotides: TGTGCCAGCATCCTCCGCATAGGTGGGAACTACGAGCAGTACTTC.

The genes are TRBV11-2 and TRBJ2-2; D call uncertain. CDR1 and CDR2 (germline): SGHAT, FQNNGV. The CDR3 has 13 residues. V was trimmed by 5 bases and J by 6 bases, leaving 10 bases between them. CDR3 in amino acids: CASSPIISGELFF. CDR3 in DNA: TGTGCCAGCAGCCCTATTATTTCCGGGGAGCTGTTTTTT.

The rearrangement uses TRBV5-1 and TRBJ2-5, with a weak D call TRBD1 (5 bases). In germline, CDR1 is SGHRS, CDR2 YFSETQ. The CDR3 consists of 15 residues. V was shortened by 4 bases and J by 2 bases, with 15 bases between the two germline ends. As DNA, the CDR3 is TGCGCCAGCAGCGCTAGGGGCTACCATCAAGAGACCCAGTACTTC. The encoded protein is CASSARGYHQETQYF.

On this clone: Germline and junction disagree at one end, which may indicate a read error. The rearrangement links TRBV19 to TRBJ1-5, with D unclear. Germline V gene lookup returns CDR1 LNHDA and CDR2 SQIVND (reference sequence). This CDR3 has 16 amino acids. The CDR3 here is CASSLEDGLSNQPQHF. In DNA form, the CDR3 reads TGTGCCAGTAGTTTAGAGGATGGCTTAAGCAATCAGCCCCAGCATTTT.

The chain recombines TRBV27 with TRBJ2-7; D ambiguous. CDR3 length: 12 residues. Per germline, CDR1 MNHEY and CDR2 SMNVEV (reference sequence). V shed 7 bases and J shed 3 bases, with 10 bases lying between them. The CDR3 is CASIGSSYEQYF. CDR3 sequence (DNA): TGTGCCAGCATAGGGTCCAGCTACGAGCAGTACTTC.

V gene TRBV6-1 combines with J gene TRBJ2-7; 9 nucleotides line up with TRBD1. V shed 1 base, J shed 3 bases, and the junction held 4 bases outside the gene matches. In germline, CDR1 is MNHNS, CDR2 SASEGT. The CDR3 has 15 amino acids. DNA of the CDR3: TGTGCCAGCAGTGAAGGAGGGACAGGGAACTACGAGCAGTACTTC. Its protein is CASSEGGTGNYEQYF.

J is TRBJ1-5 and V is TRBV28; perhaps TRBD1 as D (5 bases). CDR3 length: 15 amino acids. V was cut by 3 bases and J by 4 bases, with 13 bases left in between. Germline V gene data show CDR1 as MDHEN and CDR2 as SYDVKM. CDR3 sequence reads: CASSFGGWENQPQHF. DNA for the CDR3: TGTGCCAGCAGTTTTGGGGGGTGGGAAAATCAGCCCCAGCATTTT.

J is TRBJ1-5 and V is TRBV7-6; D remains ambiguous. Germline loops: CDR1 SGHVS, CDR2 FNYEAQ. CDR3 length: 13 amino acids. Trimming shortened V by 1 base and J by 6 bases, and 7 bases separated the two germline ends. The CDR3 region is CASSLGRAQPQHF. In DNA form, the CDR3 reads TGTGCCAGCAGCTTAGGACGGGCTCAGCCCCAGCATTTT.

The chain joins TRBV25-1 to TRBJ2-5, with 8 positions matching TRBD1. J gave up 5 bases and V 0 bases, and 2 bases lay outside the gene matches. CDR3 length equals 14 residues. CDR1 is MGHDK, CDR2 SYGVNS, per germline. DNA of the CDR3: TGTGCCAGCAGTGAATATGCAGGGGGCGAGACCCAGTACTTC. Translating it yields CASSEYAGGETQYF.

The rearrangement links TRBV5-6 to TRBJ1-3; 8 nucleotides align to TRBD1. The germline gives CDR1 SGHDT, CDR2 YYEEEE. The CDR3 has 16 amino acids. V shed 0 bases, J shed 7 bases, and the junction held 9 bases outside the gene matches. In nucleotides, the CDR3 is TGTGCCAGCAGCTTGGCCTTAGGACAGGGTATGAACACCATATATTTT. This translates into CASSLALGQGMNTIYF.

The V call is TRBV28, the J call TRBJ2-7, with 9 nucleotides matching TRBD2. CDR1 is MDHEN, CDR2 SYDVKM, per germline. The CDR3 consists of 15 residues. V shed 3 bases, J shed 1 base, and the junction held 4 bases outside the gene matches. CDR3 DNA sequence: TGTGCCAGCAGTTTCAGGACTAGCGAATCCTACGAGCAGTACTTC. Amino acid sequence: CASSFRTSESYEQYF. The entire variable domain, with the rest obtained from reference TRBV28 and TRBJ2-7, is as follows: DVKVTQSSRYLVKRTGEKVFLECVQDMDHENMFWYRQDPGLGLRLIYFSYDVKMKEKGDIPEGYSVSREKKERFSLILESASTNQTSMYLCASSFRTSESYEQYFGPGTRLTVT.